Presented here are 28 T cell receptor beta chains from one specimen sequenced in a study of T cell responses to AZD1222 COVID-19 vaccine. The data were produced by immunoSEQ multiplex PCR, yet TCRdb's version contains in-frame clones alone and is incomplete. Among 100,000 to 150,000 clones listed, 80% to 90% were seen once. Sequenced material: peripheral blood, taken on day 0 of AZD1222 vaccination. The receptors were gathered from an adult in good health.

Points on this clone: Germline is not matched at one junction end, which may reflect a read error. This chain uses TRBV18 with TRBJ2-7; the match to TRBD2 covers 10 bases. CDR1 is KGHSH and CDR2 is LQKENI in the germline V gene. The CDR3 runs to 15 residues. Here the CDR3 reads CASSPLAGLPYEQYF. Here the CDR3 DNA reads TGTGCCAGCTCCCCACTAGCGGGATTACCATACGAGCAGTACTTC.

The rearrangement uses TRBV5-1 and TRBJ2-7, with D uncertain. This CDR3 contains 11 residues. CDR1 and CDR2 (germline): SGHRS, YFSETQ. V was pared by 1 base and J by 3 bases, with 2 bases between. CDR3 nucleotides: TGCGCCAGCAGCTTGAACTACGAGCAGTACTTC. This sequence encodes CASSLNYEQYF.

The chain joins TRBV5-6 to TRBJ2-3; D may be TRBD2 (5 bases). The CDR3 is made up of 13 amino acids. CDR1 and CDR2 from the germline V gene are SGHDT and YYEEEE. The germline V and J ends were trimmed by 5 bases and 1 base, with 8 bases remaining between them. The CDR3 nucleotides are TGTGCCAGCAGGCGGCGGGGCACAGATACGCAGTATTTT. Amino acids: CASRRRGTDTQYF.

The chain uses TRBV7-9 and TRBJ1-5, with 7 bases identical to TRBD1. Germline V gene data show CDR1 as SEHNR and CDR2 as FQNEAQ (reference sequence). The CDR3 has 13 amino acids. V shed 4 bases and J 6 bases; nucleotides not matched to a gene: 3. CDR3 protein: CASSWGDSQPQHF. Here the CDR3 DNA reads TGTGCCAGCAGCTGGGGGGACAGTCAGCCCCAGCATTTT.

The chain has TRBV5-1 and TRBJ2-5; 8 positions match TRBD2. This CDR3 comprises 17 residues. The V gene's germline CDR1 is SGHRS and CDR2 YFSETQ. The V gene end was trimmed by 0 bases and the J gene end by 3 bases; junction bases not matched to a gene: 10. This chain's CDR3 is CASSLVGLALLKETQYF. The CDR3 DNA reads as TGCGCCAGCAGCTTGGTTGGACTAGCCCTGTTAAAAGAGACCCAGTACTTC.

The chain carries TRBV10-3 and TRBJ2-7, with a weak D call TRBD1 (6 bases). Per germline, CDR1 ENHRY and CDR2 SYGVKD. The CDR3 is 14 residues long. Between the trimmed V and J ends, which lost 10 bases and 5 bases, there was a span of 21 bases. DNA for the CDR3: TGTGCCACCGGCAGCTTCGGACAGTTCGACGAGCAGTACTTC. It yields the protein CATGSFGQFDEQYF.

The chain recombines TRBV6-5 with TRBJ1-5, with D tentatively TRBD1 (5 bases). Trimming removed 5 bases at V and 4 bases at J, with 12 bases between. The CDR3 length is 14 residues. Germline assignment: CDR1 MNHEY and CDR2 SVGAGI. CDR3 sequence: CASSRPGFNQPQHF. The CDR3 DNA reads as TGTGCCAGCAGTCGTCCAGGGTTTAATCAGCCCCAGCATTTT.

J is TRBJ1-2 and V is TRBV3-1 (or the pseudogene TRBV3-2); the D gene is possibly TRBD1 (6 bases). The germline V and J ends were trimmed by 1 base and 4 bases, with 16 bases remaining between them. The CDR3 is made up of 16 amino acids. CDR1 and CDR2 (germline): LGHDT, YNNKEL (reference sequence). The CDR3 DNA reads TGTGCCAGCAGCCAAGTGGGGGGCTATGGGGGCTATGGCTACACCTTC. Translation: CASSQVGGYGGYGYTF.

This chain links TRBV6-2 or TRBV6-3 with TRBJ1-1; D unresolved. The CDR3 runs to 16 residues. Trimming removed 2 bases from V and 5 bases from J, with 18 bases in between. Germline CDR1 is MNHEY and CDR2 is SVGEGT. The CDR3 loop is CASSYTEDGRETEAFF. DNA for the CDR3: TGTGCCAGCAGTTACACCGAAGACGGGAGGGAGACTGAAGCTTTCTTT.

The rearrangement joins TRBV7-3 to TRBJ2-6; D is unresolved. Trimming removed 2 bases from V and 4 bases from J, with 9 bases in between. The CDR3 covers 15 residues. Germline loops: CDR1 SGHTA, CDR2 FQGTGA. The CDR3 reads CASSLAAPGANVLTF. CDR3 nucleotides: TGTGCCAGCAGCTTAGCAGCGCCCGGGGCCAACGTCCTGACTTTC.

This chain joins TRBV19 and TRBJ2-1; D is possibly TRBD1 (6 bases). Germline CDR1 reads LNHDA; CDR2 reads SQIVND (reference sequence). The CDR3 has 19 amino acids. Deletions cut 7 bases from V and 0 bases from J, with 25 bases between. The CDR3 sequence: CASTLNRDTSKSSYNEQFF. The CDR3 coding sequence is TGTGCCAGTACCCTGAACCGGGACACTTCAAAGAGCTCCTACAATGAGCAGTTCTTC.

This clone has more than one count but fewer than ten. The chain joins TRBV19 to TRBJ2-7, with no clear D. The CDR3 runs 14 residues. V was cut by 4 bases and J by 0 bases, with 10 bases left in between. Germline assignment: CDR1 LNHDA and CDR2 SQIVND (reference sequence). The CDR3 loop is CASSTSTVSYEQYF. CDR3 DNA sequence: TGTGCCAGTAGTACTTCGACGGTCTCCTACGAGCAGTACTTC.

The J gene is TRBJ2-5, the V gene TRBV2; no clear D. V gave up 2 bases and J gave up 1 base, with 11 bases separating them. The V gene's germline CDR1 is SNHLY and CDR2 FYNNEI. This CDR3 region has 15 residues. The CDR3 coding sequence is TGTGCCAGCAGTGAATTTAAAACACCCCAAGAGACCCAGTACTTC. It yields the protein CASSEFKTPQETQYF.

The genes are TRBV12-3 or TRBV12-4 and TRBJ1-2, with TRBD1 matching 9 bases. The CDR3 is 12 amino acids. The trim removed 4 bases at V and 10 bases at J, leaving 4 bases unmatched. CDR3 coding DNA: TGTGCCAGCAGTTCGGGGACAGGGCACTACACCTTC. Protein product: CASSSGTGHYTF.

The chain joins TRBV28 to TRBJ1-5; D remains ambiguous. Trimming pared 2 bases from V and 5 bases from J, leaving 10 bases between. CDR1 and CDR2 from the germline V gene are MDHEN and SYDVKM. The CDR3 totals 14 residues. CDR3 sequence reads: CASSLPVSHQPQHF. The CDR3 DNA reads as TGTGCCAGCAGTTTACCCGTCAGTCATCAGCCCCAGCATTTT.

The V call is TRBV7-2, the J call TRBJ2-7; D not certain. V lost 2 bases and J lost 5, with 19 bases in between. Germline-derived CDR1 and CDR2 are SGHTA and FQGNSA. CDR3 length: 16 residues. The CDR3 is CASSLSPAAARNEQYF. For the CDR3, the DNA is TGTGCCAGCAGCTTAAGCCCGGCGGCAGCTAGAAACGAGCAGTACTTC.

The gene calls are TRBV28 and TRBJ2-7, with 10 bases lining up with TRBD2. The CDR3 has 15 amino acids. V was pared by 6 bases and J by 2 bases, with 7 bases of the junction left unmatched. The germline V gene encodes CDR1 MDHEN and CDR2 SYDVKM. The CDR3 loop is CASRTNSGRAYEQYF. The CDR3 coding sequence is TGTGCCAGCAGAACGAACAGCGGGAGGGCCTACGAGCAGTACTTC.

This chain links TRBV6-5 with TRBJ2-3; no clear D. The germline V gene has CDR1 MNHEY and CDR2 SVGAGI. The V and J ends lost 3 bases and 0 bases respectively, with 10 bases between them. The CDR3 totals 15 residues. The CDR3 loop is CASSYSSYSTDTQYF. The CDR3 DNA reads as TGTGCCAGCAGTTATAGTTCTTATAGCACAGATACGCAGTATTTT.

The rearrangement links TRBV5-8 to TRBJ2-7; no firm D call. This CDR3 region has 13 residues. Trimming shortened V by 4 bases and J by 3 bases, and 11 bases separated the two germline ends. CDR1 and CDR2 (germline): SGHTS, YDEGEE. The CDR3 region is CASSRSFDYEQYF. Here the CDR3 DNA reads TGTGCCAGCAGCAGGTCGTTCGACTACGAGCAGTACTTC.

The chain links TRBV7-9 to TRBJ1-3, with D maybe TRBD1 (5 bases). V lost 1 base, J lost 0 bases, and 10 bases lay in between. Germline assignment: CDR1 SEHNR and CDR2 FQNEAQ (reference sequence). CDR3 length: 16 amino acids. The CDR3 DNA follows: TGTGCCAGCAGCTTAGTGGCAGGGCGCTCTGGAAACACCATATATTTT. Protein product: CASSLVAGRSGNTIYF.

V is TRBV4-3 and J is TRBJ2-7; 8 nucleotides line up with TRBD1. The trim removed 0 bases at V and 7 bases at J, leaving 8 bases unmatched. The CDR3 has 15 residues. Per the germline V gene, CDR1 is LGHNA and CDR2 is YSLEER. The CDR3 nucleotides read TGCGCCAGCAGCCAAGATTTAACAGGGGGTCGGGAGCAGTACTTC. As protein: CASSQDLTGGREQYF.

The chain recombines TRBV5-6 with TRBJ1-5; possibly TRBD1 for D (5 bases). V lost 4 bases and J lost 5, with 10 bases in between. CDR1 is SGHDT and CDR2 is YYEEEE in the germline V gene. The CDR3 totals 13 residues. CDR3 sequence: CASSKGPYQPQHF. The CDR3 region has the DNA TGTGCCAGCAGCAAGGGACCTTATCAGCCCCAGCATTTT.

CDR3 DNA sequence: TGTGCCAGCAGCGTAGGTCCGCGGATGCGTGACAATGAGCAGTTCTTC. Protein product: CASSVGPRMRDNEQFF. V usage is TRBV9 and J usage is TRBJ2-1; no clear D. The CDR3 has 16 amino acids. Germline loops: CDR1 SGDLS, CDR2 YYNGEE. V lost 0 bases and J lost 5, with 15 bases in between.

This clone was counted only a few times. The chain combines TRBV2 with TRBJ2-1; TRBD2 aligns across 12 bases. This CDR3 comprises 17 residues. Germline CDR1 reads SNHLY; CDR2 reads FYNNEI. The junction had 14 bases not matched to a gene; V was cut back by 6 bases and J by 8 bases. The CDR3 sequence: CASRPKVLAGGWDEQFF. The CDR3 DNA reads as TGTGCCAGCAGGCCAAAAGTACTAGCGGGAGGTTGGGATGAGCAGTTCTTC. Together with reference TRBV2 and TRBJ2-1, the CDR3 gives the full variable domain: EPEVTQTPSHQVTQMGQEVILRCVPISNHLYFYWYRQILGQKVEFLVSFYNNEISEKSEIFDDQFSVERPDGSNFTLKIRSTKLEDSAMYFCASRPKVLAGGWDEQFFGPGTRLTVL.

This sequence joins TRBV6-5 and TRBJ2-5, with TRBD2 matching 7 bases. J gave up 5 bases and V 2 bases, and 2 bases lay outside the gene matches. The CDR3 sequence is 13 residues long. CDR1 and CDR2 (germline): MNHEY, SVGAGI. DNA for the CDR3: TGTGCCAGCAGTTACCAGGGAGGGGAGACCCAGTACTTC. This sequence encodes CASSYQGGETQYF.

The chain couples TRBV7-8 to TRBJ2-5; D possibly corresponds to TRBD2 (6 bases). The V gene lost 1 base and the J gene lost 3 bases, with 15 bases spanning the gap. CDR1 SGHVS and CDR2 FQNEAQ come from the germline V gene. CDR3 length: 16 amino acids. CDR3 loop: CASSLGRLARKETQYF. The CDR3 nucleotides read TGTGCCAGCAGCTTAGGGCGGCTAGCGCGCAAAGAGACCCAGTACTTC.

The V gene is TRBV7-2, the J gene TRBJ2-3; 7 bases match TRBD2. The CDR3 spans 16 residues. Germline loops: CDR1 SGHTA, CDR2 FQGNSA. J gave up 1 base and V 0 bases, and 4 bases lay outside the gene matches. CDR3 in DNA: TGTGCCAGCAGCTTAGCGCGGCTAGCGGGCACAGATACGCAGTATTTT. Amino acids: CASSLARLAGTDTQYF. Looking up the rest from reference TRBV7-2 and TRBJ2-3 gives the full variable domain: GAGVSQSPSNKVTEKGKDVELRCDPISGHTALYWYRQSLGQGLEFLIYFQGNSAPDKSGLPSDRFSAERTGGSVSTLTIQRTQQEDSAVYLCASSLARLAGTDTQYFGPGTRLTVL.

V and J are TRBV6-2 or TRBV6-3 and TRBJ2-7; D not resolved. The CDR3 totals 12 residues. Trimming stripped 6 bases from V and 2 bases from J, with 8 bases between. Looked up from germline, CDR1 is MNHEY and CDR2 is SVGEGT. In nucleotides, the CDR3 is TGTGCCAGCAGCCCAAGGACCTACGAGCAGTACTTC. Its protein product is CASSPRTYEQYF.